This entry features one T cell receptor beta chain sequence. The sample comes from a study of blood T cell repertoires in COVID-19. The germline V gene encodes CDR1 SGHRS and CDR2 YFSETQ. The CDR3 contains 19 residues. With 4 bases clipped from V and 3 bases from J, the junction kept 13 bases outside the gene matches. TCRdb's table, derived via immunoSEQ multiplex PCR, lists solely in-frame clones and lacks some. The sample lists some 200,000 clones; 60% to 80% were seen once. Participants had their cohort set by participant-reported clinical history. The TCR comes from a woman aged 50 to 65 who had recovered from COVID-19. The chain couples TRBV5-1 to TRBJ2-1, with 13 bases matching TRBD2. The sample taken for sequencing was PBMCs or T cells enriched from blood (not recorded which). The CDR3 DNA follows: TGCGCCAGCAGCCCCGGACTAGCGGGAGCCCTTCCCCTCTACAATGAGCAGTTCTTC. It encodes CASSPGLAGALPLYNEQFF.